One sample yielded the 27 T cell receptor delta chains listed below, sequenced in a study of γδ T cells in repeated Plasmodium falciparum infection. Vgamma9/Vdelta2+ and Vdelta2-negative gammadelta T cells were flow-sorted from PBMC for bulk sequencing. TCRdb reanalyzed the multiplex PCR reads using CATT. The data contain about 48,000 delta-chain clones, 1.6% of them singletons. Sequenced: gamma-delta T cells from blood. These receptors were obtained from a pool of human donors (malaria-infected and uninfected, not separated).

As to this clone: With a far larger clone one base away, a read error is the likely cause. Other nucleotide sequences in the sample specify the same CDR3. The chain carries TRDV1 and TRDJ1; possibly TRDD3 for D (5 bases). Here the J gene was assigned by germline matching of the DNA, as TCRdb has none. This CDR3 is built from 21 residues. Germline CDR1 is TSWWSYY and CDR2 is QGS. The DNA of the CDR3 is TGTGCTCTCGGGGAAGACTCTACTCCACGTCCGACCCGGACGTACACCGATAAACTCATCTTT. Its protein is CALGEDSTPRPTRTYTDKLIF.

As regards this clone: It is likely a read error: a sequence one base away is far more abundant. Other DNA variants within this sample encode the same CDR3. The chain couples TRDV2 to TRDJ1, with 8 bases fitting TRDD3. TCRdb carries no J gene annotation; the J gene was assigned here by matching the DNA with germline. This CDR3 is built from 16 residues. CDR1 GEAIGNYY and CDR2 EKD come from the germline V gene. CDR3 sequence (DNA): TGTGCCTGTGACTCCCTTACTGGGGGTTACACTGATAAACTCATCTTT. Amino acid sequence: CACDSLTGGYTDKLIF.

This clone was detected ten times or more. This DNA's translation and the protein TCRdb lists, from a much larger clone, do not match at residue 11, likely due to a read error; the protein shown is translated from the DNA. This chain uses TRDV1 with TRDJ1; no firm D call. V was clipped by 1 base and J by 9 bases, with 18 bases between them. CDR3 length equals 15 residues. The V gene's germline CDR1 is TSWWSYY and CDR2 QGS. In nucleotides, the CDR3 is TGTGCTCTTGGGGAACCCCAGTTCCGTACCACTCAACTCATCTTT. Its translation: CALGEPQFRTTQLIF.

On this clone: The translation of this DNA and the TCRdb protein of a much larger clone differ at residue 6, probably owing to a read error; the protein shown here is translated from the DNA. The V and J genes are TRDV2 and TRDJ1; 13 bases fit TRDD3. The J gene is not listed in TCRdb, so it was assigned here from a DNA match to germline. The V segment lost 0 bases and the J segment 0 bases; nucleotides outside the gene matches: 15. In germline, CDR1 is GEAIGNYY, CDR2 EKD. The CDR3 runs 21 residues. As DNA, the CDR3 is TGTGCCTGTGACACCTTCGTACTGGGGGATACGAATTCGGACCACACCGATAAACTCATCTTT. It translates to CACDTFVLGDTNSDHTDKLIF.

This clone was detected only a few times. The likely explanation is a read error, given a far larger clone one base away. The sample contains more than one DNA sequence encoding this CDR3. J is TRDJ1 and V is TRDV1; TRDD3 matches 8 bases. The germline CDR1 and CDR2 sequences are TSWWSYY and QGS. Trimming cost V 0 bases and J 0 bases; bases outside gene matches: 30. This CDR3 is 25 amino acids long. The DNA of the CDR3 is TGTGCTCTTGGGGAACTAGTGAAACGCCTCACGAGTACTGGGGGCCTTATCGCTTACACCGATAAACTCATCTTT. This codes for CALGELVKRLTSTGGLIAYTDKLIF.

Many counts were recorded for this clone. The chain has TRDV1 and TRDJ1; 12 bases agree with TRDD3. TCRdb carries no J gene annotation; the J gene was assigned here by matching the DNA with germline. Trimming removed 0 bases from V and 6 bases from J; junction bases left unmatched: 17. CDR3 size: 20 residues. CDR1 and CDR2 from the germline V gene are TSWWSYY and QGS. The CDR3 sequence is CALGELSAYSLLGDTHKLIF. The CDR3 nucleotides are TGTGCTCTTGGGGAACTCTCGGCCTACTCGTTACTGGGGGATACACATAAACTCATCTTT.

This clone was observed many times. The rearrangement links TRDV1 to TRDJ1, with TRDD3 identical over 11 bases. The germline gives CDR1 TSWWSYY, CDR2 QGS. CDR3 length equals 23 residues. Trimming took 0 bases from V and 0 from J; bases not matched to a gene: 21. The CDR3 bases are TGTGCTCTTGGGGAACTTGGGCTTCCTGGGTACTGGGGGATAAGAGGGTACACCGATAAACTCATCTTT. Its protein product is CALGELGLPGYWGIRGYTDKLIF.

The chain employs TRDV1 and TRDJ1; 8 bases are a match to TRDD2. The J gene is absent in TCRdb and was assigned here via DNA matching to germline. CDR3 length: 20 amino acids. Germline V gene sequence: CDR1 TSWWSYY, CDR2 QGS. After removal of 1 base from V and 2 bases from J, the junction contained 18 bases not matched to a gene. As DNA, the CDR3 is TGTGCTCTTGGGGAACCTTCCTACTTCTCCGGCTGGAGAGGGACCGATAAACTCATCTTT. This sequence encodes CALGEPSYFSGWRGTDKLIF.

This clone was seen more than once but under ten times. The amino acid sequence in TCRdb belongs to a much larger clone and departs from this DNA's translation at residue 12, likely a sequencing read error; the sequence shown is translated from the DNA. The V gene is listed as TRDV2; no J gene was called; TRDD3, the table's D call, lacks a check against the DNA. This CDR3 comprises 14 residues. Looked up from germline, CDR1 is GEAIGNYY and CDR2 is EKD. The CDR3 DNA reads TGTGCCTGTGACTCCCTGGTGGGGGATACGAAACCCATCTTT. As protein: CACDSLVGDTKPIF.

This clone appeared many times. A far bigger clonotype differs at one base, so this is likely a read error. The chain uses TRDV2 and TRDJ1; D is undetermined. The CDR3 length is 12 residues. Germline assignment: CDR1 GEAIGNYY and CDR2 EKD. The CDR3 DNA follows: TGTGCCTGTGGGACCTGTACCGATAAACTCACCTTT. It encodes CACGTCTDKLTF.

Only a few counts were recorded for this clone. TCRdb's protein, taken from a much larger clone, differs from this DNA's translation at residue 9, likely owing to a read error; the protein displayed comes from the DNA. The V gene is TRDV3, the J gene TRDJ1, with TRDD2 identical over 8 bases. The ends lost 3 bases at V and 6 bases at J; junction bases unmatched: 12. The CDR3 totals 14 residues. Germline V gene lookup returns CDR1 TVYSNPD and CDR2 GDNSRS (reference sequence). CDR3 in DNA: TGTGCCTTAGCCTTCCTAAGGGGGAAGAATAAACTCATCTTT. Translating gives CALAFLRGKNKLIF.

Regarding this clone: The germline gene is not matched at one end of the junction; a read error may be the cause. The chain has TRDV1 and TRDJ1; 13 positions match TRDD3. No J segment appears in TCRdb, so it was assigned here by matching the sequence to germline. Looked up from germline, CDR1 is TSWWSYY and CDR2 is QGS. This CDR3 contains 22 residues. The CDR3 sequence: CARGDLILQLLLGDTGTEKLIF. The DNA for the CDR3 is TGTGCTAGGGGGGACCTTATCCTGCAACTTCTACTGGGGGATACGGGGACCGAGAAACTCATCTTT.

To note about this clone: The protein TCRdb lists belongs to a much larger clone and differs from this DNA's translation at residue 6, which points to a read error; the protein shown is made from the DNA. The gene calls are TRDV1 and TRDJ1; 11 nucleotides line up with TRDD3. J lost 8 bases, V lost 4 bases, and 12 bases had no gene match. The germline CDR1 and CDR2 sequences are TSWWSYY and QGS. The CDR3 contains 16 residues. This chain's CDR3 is CALGADLGDTFNKLIF. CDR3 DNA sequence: TGTGCTCTTGGGGCCGACCTGGGGGATACATTCAACAAACTCATCTTT.

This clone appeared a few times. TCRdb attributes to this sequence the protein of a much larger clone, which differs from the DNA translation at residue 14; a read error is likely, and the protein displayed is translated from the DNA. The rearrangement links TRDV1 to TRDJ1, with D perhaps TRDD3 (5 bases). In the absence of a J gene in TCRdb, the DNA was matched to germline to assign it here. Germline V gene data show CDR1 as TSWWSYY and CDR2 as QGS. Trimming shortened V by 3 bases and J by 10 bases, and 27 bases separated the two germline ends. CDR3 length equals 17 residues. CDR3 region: CALGDLPGGPGTARLIF. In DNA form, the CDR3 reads TGTGCTCTTGGGGACCTCCCAGGGGGCCCCGGCACGGCTAGACTCATCTTT.

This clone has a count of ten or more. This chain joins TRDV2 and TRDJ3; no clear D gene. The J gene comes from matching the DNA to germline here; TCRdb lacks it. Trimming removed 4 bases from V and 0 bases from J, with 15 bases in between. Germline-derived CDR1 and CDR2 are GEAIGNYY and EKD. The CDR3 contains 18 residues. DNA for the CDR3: TGTGCCTGTGAACCAGTTCAAACCCTCTCCTGGGACACCCGACAGATGTTTTTC. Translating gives CACEPVQTLSWDTRQMFF.

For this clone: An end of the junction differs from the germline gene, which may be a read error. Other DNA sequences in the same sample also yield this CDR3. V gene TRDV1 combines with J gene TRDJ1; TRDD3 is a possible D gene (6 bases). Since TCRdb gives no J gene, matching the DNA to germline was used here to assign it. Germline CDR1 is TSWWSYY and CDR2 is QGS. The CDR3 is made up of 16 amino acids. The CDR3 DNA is TGCTCAGTCGGCCTTTTTGGGGGTCCTTCTACTTATAAACTCATCTTT. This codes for CSVGLFGGPSTYKLIF.

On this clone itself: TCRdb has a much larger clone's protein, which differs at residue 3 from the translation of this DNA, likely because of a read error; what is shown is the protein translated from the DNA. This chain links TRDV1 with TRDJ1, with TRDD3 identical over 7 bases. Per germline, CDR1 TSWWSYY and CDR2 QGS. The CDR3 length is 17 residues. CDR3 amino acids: CAPGEYSLGYYRDKLIF. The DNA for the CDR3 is TGTGCTCCTGGGGAATACAGCCTGGGATACTACCGGGATAAACTCATCTTT.

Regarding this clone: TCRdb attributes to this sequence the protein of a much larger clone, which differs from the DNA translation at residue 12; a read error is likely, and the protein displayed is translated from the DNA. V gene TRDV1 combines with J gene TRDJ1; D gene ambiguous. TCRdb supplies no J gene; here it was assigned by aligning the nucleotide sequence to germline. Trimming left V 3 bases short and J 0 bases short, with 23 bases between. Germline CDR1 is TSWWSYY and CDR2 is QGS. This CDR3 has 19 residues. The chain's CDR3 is CALGDNKFRCSLYTDKLIF. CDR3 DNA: TGTGCTCTTGGGGACAATAAATTTCGCTGTTCCCTGTACACCGATAAACTCATCTTT.

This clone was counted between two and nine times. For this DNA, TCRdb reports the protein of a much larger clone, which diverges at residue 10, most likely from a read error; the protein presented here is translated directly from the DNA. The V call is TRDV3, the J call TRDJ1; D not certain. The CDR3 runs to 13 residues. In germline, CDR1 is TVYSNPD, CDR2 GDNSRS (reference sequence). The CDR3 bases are TGTGCTCTTAGGTTTCCGCTAAACGATGAACTCATCTTT. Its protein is CALRFPLNDELIF.

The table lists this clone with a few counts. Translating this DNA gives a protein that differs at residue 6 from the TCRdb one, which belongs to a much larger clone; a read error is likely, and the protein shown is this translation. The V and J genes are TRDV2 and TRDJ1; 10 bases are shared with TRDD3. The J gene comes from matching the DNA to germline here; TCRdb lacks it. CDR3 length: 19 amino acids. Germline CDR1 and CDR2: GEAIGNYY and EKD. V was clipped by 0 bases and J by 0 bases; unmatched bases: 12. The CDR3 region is CACDTCSYGGYGYTDKLIF. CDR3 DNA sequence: TGTGCCTGTGACACCTGTTCCTACGGGGGATACGGGTACACCGATAAACTCATCTTT.

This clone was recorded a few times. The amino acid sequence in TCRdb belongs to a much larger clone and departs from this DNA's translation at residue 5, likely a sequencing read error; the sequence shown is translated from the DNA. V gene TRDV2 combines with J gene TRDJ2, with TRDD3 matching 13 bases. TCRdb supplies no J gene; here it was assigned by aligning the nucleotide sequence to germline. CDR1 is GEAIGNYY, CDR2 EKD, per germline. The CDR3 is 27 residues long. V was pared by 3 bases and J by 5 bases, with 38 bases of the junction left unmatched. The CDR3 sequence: CACDALLGDTHLGGLGDTPVKTAQLFF. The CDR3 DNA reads TGTGCCTGTGACGCTTTACTGGGGGATACGCACCTCGGAGGACTGGGGGATACCCCCGTAAAAACAGCACAACTCTTCTTT.

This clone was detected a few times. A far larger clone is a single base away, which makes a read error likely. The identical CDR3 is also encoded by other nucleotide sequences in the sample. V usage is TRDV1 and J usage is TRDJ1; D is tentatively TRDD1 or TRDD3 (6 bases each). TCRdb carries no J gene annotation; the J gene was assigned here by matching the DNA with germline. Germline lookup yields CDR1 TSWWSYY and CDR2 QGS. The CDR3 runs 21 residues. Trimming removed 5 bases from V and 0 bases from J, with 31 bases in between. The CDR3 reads CALGSPPGKYGSGADTDKLIF. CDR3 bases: TGTGCTCTTGGGTCTCCTCCAGGGAAATACGGTTCTGGGGCCGACACCGATAAACTCATCTTT.

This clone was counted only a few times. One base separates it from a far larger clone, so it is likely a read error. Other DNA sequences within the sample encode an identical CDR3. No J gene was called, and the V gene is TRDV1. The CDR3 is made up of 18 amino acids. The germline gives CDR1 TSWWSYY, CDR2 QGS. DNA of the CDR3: TGTGCTCTTGGCCAAGGCTTCCGGGTCGTCCCCTGGGCCGATAAACTCATCTTC. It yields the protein CALGQGFRVVPWADKLIF.

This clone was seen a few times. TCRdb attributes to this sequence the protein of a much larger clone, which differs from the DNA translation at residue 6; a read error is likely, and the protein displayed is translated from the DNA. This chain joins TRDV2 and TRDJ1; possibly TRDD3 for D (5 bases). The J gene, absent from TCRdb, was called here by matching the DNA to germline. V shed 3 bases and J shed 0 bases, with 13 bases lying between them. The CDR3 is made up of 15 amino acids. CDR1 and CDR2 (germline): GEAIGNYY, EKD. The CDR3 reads CACDVQGVYTDKLIF. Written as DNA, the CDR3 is TGTGCCTGTGACGTACAGGGGGTTTACACCGATAAACTCATCTTT.

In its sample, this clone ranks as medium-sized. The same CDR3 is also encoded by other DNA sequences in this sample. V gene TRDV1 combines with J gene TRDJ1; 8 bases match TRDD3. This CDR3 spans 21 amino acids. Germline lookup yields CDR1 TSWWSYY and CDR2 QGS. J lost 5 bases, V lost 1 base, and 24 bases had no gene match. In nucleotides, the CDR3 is TGTGCTCTTGGGGAACACCGCATGCGACTGGGGGCTCTCCTTCTCTTGGATAAACTCATCTTT. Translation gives CALGEHRMRLGALLLLDKLIF.

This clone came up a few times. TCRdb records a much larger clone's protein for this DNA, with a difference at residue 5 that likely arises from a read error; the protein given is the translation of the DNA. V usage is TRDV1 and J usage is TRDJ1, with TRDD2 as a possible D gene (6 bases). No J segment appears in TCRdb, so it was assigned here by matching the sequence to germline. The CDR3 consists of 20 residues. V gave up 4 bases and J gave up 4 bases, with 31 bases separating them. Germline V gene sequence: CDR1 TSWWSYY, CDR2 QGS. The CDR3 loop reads CALGGRLPPPTIIEFDKLIF. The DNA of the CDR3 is TGTGCTCTTGGGGGACGGCTTCCTCCCCCAACCATTATAGAGTTCGATAAACTCATCTTT.

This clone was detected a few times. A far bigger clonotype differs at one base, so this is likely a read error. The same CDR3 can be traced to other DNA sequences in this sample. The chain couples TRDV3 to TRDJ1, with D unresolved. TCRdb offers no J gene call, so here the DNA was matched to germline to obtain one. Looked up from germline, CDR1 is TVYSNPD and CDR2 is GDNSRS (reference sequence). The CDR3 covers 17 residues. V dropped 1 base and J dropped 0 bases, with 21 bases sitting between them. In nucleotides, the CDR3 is TGTGCCTTTAAAGGACTGTGGAGAGGTGGGTACACCGATAAACTCATCTTT. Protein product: CAFKGLWRGGYTDKLIF.